These 17 T cell receptor beta chains came from one sample sequenced in a study of control samples from healthy donors and cancer patients. Assay used: immunoSEQ multiplex PCR; TCRdb lists only in-frame clones, some missing. The sample consists of about 65,000 clones, approximately 90% of them appearing once. The material sequenced was PBMCs. These receptors came from a woman between 45 and 60 years old with colorectal cancer.

This clone has a handful of counts. The V call is TRBV12-3 or TRBV12-4, the J call TRBJ1-5, with 7 bases matching TRBD1. The V gene end was trimmed by 5 bases and the J gene end by 5 bases; junction bases not matched to a gene: 3. CDR3 length: 13 residues. CDR3 region: CASSPQGYQPQHF. CDR3 DNA: TGTGCCAGCAGTCCACAGGGGTATCAGCCCCAGCATTTT.

The chain is built from TRBV3-1 (or the pseudogene TRBV3-2) and TRBJ2-5, with TRBD2 matching over 11 bases. J lost 4 bases, V lost 1 base, and 5 bases had no gene match. The CDR3 contains 16 residues. Germline V gives CDR1 LGHDT, CDR2 YNNKEL (reference sequence). As DNA, the CDR3 is TGTGCCAGCAGCCAAGTGGGTACTAGCGGGGGAGAGACCCAGTACTTC. Residues: CASSQVGTSGGETQYF.

This chain connects TRBV5-1 to TRBJ1-2, with D perhaps matching TRBD1 (6 bases). The CDR3 is made up of 13 amino acids. Looked up from germline, CDR1 is SGHRS and CDR2 is YFSETQ. Deletions cut 1 base from V and 5 bases from J, with 9 bases between. The CDR3 protein is CASSLTQGYGYTF. CDR3 in DNA: TGCGCCAGCAGCTTGACTCAGGGGTATGGCTACACCTTC.

This chain uses TRBV2 with TRBJ1-2; TRBD1 is a possible D gene (5 bases). Per the germline V gene, CDR1 is SNHLY and CDR2 is FYNNEI. With 10 bases removed from V and 8 bases from J, the gap between germline ends came to 20 bases. This CDR3 spans 13 amino acids. Here the CDR3 DNA reads TGTGCCACTGGGACCGACCCTATCATCGGCTACACCTTC. Amino acids: CATGTDPIIGYTF.

The gene calls are TRBV29-1 and TRBJ1-1, with D unresolved. The CDR3 totals 14 residues. Germline values: CDR1 SQVTM, CDR2 ANQGSEA. V shed 4 bases and J shed 4 bases, with 16 bases lying between them. The CDR3 bases are TGCAGCGTTGTTTTCAACCCAGTTGCCACTGAAGCTTTCTTT. It codes for CSVVFNPVATEAFF.

The gene calls are TRBV9 and TRBJ2-5; 9 nucleotides align to TRBD1. CDR1 SGDLS and CDR2 YYNGEE come from the germline V gene. The V gene end was trimmed by 4 bases and the J gene end by 4 bases; junction bases not matched to a gene: 11. This CDR3 comprises 16 residues. Here the CDR3 reads CASSSRPTGGGETQYF. CDR3 nucleotide sequence: TGTGCCAGCAGCTCCCGACCGACAGGGGGAGGAGAGACCCAGTACTTC.

The chain combines TRBV6-6 with TRBJ2-7; D gene ambiguous. V shed 6 bases and J shed 2 bases, with 8 bases lying between them. Germline V gene lookup returns CDR1 MNHNY and CDR2 SVGAGI (reference sequence). The length of the CDR3 is 12 residues. In DNA form, the CDR3 reads TGTGCCAGCAGAGATCAACCCTACGAGCAGTACTTC. Translated, it gives CASRDQPYEQYF.

The chain carries TRBV6-5 and TRBJ1-4; D is unclear. This CDR3 has 13 amino acids. V was clipped by 2 bases and J by 3 bases, with 4 bases between them. Germline values: CDR1 MNHEY, CDR2 SVGAGI. This CDR3 is CASSYTANEKLFF. CDR3 DNA: TGTGCCAGCAGTTACACAGCTAATGAAAAACTGTTTTTT.

This chain connects TRBV6-5 to TRBJ1-1, with 7 bases fitting TRBD1. Germline CDR1 is MNHEY and CDR2 is SVGAGI. The J segment lost 10 bases and the V segment lost 5 bases, leaving 10 bases of the junction unmatched. The CDR3 loop spans 13 amino acids. CDR3 DNA sequence: TGTGCCAGCAGTACGCCAACAGGGGCTAGAGCTTTCTTT. It codes for CASSTPTGARAFF.

The table lists this clone with a few counts. This chain connects TRBV7-3 to TRBJ2-2; the match to TRBD1 covers 9 bases. Trimming removed 4 bases from V and 8 bases from J; junction bases left unmatched: 14. The length of the CDR3 is 17 residues. The germline gives CDR1 SGHTA, CDR2 FQGTGA. As DNA, the CDR3 is TGTGCCAGCAGCTCGACTCCTTGGACAGGGGTTTCTGGGGAGCTGTTTTTT. Translated: CASSSTPWTGVSGELFF.

The V gene is TRBV6-5, the J gene TRBJ1-5; D gene ambiguous. CDR1 and CDR2 from the germline V gene are MNHEY and SVGAGI. The CDR3 runs to 13 residues. Trimming left V 6 bases short and J 15 bases short, with 21 bases between. CDR3 coding DNA: TGTGCCAGCAGGGAGCAGGTTCGGGAGGGTTTGCATTTT. It translates to CASREQVREGLHF.

The J gene is TRBJ2-5, the V gene TRBV5-4; TRBD2 aligns across 12 bases. From germline, CDR1 is SGHNT and CDR2 YYREEE (reference sequence). The J segment lost 1 base and the V segment lost 4 bases, leaving 8 bases of the junction unmatched. The CDR3 has 17 amino acids. The CDR3 nucleotides read TGTGCCAGCAGCCTCCGCTCGGGACTAGCGGGCCAAGAGACCCAGTACTTC. Translated, it gives CASSLRSGLAGQETQYF.

The CDR3, as DNA: TGTGCCAGCACCCCTTATAGCAATCAGCCCCAGCATTTT. As protein: CASTPYSNQPQHF. V and J are TRBV6-5 and TRBJ1-5, with D unclear. Germline loops: CDR1 MNHEY, CDR2 SVGAGI. The CDR3 runs to 13 residues. V shed 7 bases and J shed 0 bases, with 7 bases lying between them.

The rearrangement joins TRBV5-6 to TRBJ2-5; the D is unclear. Germline V gene sequence: CDR1 SGHDT, CDR2 YYEEEE. V was clipped by 0 bases and J by 0 bases, with 3 bases between them. The CDR3 contains 13 residues. This CDR3 reads CASSLDHQETQYF. CDR3 nucleotide sequence: TGTGCCAGCAGCTTGGATCACCAAGAGACCCAGTACTTC.

The V call is TRBV7-2, the J call TRBJ2-1; D is possibly TRBD2 (6 bases). Germline values: CDR1 SGHTA, CDR2 FQGNSA. The V end lost 6 bases, the J end lost 0 bases, and 18 bases lay between the germline ends. CDR3 length: 17 amino acids. Here the CDR3 DNA reads TGTGCCAGCAGACCTGACTGGGGGGAGCTCTCCTACAATGAGCAGTTCTTC. Protein product: CASRPDWGELSYNEQFF.

V gene TRBV27 combines with J gene TRBJ2-3; D perhaps matches TRBD2 (5 bases). Germline V lookup: CDR1 MNHEY, CDR2 SMNVEV (reference sequence). V dropped 4 bases and J dropped 8 bases, with 13 bases sitting between them. This CDR3 has 13 residues. CDR3 residues: CASSSSSIGTQYF. CDR3 nucleotide sequence: TGTGCCAGCAGTTCCTCTAGCATCGGTACGCAGTATTTT.

The rearrangement links TRBV14 to TRBJ1-3; no definite D call. This CDR3 spans 14 amino acids. Germline V gives CDR1 SGHDN, CDR2 FVKESK. V lost 4 bases to trimming and J lost 0 bases, with 7 bases between them. In DNA form, the CDR3 reads TGTGCCAGCAGCCCAGGCTACTCTGGAAACACCATATATTTT. As protein: CASSPGYSGNTIYF.